This TCR beta chain was recorded in a study of T cell changes during pregnancy in multiple sclerosis. TCRdb keeps only in-frame clones here, not all; method: immunoSEQ multiplex PCR. The repertoire holds 38,000 or so clones, with 90% as singletons. This CDR3 is 16 amino acids long. Losses at the gene ends were 4 bases for V and 6 bases for J; bases not matched to a gene: 8. Germline V gives CDR1 MNHNY, CDR2 SVGAGI (reference sequence). The sequence derives from a female donor with multiple sclerosis, enrolled in a pregnancy study. Material: CD4+ T cells from peripheral blood mononuclear cells, obtained in the second trimester of pregnancy. V usage is TRBV6-6 and J usage is TRBJ2-4, with 11 positions matching TRBD1. CDR3 in DNA: TGTGCCAGCAGTTCCAGGACAGGGGGCTTCGCAAACATTCAGTACTTC. Translating it yields CASSSRTGGFANIQYF.